The 14 T cell receptor beta chains listed next were all sequenced from one sample in a study of T-cell reconstitution after alpha-beta-depleted transplantation in children. Library preparation (for TCRbeta) was performed with unique molecular identifiers. TCRdb ran MiXCR on the PCR reads and lists one entry per CDR3 protein. The repertoire holds about 500,000 distinct CDR3 sequences, with 30% to 35% as singletons. Sequenced material: PBMCs from the stem cell graft donor, taken from the stem cell graft. The source is a human donor who donated a stem cell graft to a child with aplastic anemia.

On this clonotype itself: A junction boundary mismatches the germline segment, possibly from a read error. This chain links TRBV20-1 with TRBJ2-1; 10 positions match TRBD1. Germline V gene data show CDR1 as DFQATT and CDR2 as SNEGSKA (reference sequence). The CDR3 runs to 17 residues. CDR3 loop: CCARGGTGTGVYNEQFF. In DNA, the CDR3 is TGCTGTGCTAGAGGTGGAACTGGGACAGGGGTTTACAATGAGCAGTTCTTC.

V gene TRBV29-1 combines with J gene TRBJ2-7, with D unresolved. Between the trimmed V and J ends, which lost 4 bases and 6 bases, there was a span of 13 bases. Germline CDR1 is SQVTM and CDR2 is ANQGSEA. CDR3 length equals 12 residues. Here the CDR3 DNA reads TGCAGCGTTGTGGCCAGGACGGGCGAGCAGTACTTC. It is translated as CSVVARTGEQYF.

J is TRBJ1-1 and V is TRBV5-1, with D maybe TRBD1 (5 bases). V was clipped by 4 bases and J by 7 bases, with 26 bases between them. The CDR3 is made up of 17 amino acids. CDR1 is SGHRS and CDR2 is YFSETQ in the germline V gene. DNA of the CDR3: TGCGCCAGCAGCCTGGTCTGGGGGGGGTTGGCGTCGGGTGAAGCTTTCTTT. Its protein product is CASSLVWGGLASGEAFF.

This clonotype was observed a handful of times. The genes are TRBV30 and TRBJ1-2; weak D call: TRBD1 (5 bases). Trimming pared 3 bases from V and 5 bases from J, leaving 10 bases between. Germline CDR1 is GTSNPN and CDR2 is SVGIG (reference sequence). This CDR3 is built from 12 residues. CDR3 DNA sequence: TGTGCCTGGAGCAGGGTCGGTTATGGCTACACCTTC. This translates into CAWSRVGYGYTF.

The table lists this clonotype with a few counts. V gene TRBV12-3 or TRBV12-4 combines with J gene TRBJ2-4; TRBD2 matches at 14 bases. The CDR3 runs 15 residues. Trimming took 6 bases from V and 8 from J; bases not matched to a gene: 6. This CDR3 reads CASRGTSGSSDIQYF. CDR3 nucleotide sequence: TGTGCCAGCAGAGGGACTAGCGGGAGTTCCGACATTCAGTACTTC.

The J gene is TRBJ1-2, the V gene TRBV29-1, with D uncertain. Trimming pared 2 bases from V and 0 bases from J, leaving 7 bases between. Per germline, CDR1 SQVTM and CDR2 ANQGSEA. The CDR3 has 13 amino acids. The CDR3 spells CSVEKPANYGYTF. The CDR3 DNA reads as TGCAGCGTTGAAAAACCAGCTAACTATGGCTACACCTTC.

V and J are TRBV5-6 and TRBJ2-3; tentative D call: TRBD1 (5 bases). Trimming removed 1 base at V and 6 bases at J, with 12 bases between. This CDR3 region has 14 residues. Germline V gene data show CDR1 as SGHDT and CDR2 as YYEEEE. CDR3 sequence reads: CASSLIQGGDTQYF. The CDR3 DNA is TGTGCCAGCAGCTTGATTCAGGGTGGGGATACGCAGTATTTT.

As for this clonotype: The junction departs from the called germline gene at one end, perhaps through a read error. The gene calls are TRBV5-1 and TRBJ2-5, with 7 bases fitting TRBD2. This CDR3 is built from 17 residues. Germline CDR1 reads SGHRS; CDR2 reads YFSETQ. CDR3 nucleotides: TGCTCCAGCAGCTTGGCCTTGACTAGCAGTAACCAAGAGACCCAGTACTTC. This translates into CSSSLALTSSNQETQYF.

The chain couples TRBV20-1 to TRBJ2-1; D gene unclear. The CDR3 loop spans 15 amino acids. Germline V gene data show CDR1 as DFQATT and CDR2 as SNEGSKA (reference sequence). Between the trimmed V and J ends, which lost 4 bases and 7 bases, there was a span of 20 bases. The CDR3 DNA reads as TGCAGTGCTATATCAGGAGCCAACCTCGGGAATGAGCAGTTCTTC. Translated: CSAISGANLGNEQFF.

This clonotype has a handful of counts. This chain connects TRBV12-3 or TRBV12-4 to TRBJ2-2; 11 positions agree with TRBD1. V gave up 5 bases and J gave up 4 bases; unmatched junction bases: 6. This CDR3 is 16 amino acids long. The CDR3 sequence is CASSAIGTGGTGELFF. CDR3 DNA: TGTGCCAGCAGTGCGATCGGGACAGGGGGCACCGGGGAGCTGTTTTTT.

In this sample, this clonotype turned up a few times. This chain joins TRBV10-3 and TRBJ2-5, with 8 bases identical to TRBD2. V shed 0 bases and J 4 bases; nucleotides not matched to a gene: 4. Germline V gene sequence: CDR1 ENHRY, CDR2 SYGVKD. The CDR3 is 15 residues long. CDR3 in amino acids: CAISESSGRSETQYF. The CDR3 nucleotides read TGTGCCATCAGTGAGTCGAGCGGGAGATCAGAGACCCAGTACTTC.

This clonotype was seen only a few times. The V and J genes are TRBV28 and TRBJ2-1; TRBD2 aligns across 7 bases. The V and J ends lost 5 bases and 5 bases, in that order; junction bases with no gene match: 9. This CDR3 has 15 residues. The V gene's germline CDR1 is MDHEN and CDR2 SYDVKM. Here the CDR3 DNA reads TGTGCCAGCAGTACCCCTAGCGGAGCGAACAATGAGCAGTTCTTC. This gives the protein CASSTPSGANNEQFF.

This sequence joins TRBV20-1 and TRBJ2-1; D possibly corresponds to TRBD1 (6 bases). CDR1 is DFQATT and CDR2 is SNEGSKA in the germline V gene (reference sequence). Trimming left V 0 bases short and J 0 bases short, with 9 bases between. The CDR3 length is 15 residues. This CDR3 reads CSAREDSSSYNEQFF. CDR3 nucleotide sequence: TGCAGTGCTAGAGAGGACAGTAGCTCCTACAATGAGCAGTTCTTC.

The CDR3, as DNA: TGCGCCAGCAGTGAGTCTCCGGGGTACAATGAGCAGTTCTTC. As protein: CASSESPGYNEQFF. The rearrangement uses TRBV10-1 and TRBJ2-1, with a possible D match to TRBD2 (5 bases). CDR3 length: 14 residues. V was cut by 0 bases and J by 4 bases, with 7 bases left in between. Germline assignment: CDR1 WNHNN and CDR2 SYGVQD (reference sequence).